What follows are 30 T cell receptor beta chains derived from one specimen sequenced in a study of identifying expanded T cells in peripheral blood. Produced via immunoSEQ multiplex PCR; TCRdb's table is partial and in-frame only. The table lists over 65,000 clones, roughly 90% of them singletons. The sequenced sample consisted of blood. The receptors stem from a person aged 18-70 years in good health.

The CDR3 DNA sequence: TGTGCCAGCAGTGGACTTTCCGGGGGACGCTCCTATAATTCACCCCTCCACTTT. Translated, it gives CASSGLSGGRSYNSPLHF. V gene TRBV27 combines with J gene TRBJ1-6, with D maybe TRBD1 (5 bases). This CDR3 has 18 residues. Per germline, CDR1 MNHEY and CDR2 SMNVEV (reference sequence). The ends were cut back, 5 bases at V and 0 bases at J, with 17 bases in the middle.

This clone was seen just once. V is TRBV19 and J is TRBJ2-7, with D maybe TRBD1 (5 bases). Trimming stripped 6 bases from V and 2 bases from J, with 11 bases between. This CDR3 is built from 13 residues. The germline gives CDR1 LNHDA, CDR2 SQIVND (reference sequence). CDR3 protein: CASSFTGTYEQYF. The CDR3 DNA reads TGTGCCAGTAGCTTCACAGGTACCTACGAGCAGTACTTC.

The chain carries TRBV25-1 and TRBJ2-2, with D unresolved. V was cut by 1 base and J by 1 base, with 1 base left in between. This CDR3 spans 13 amino acids. Germline V gene sequence: CDR1 MGHDK, CDR2 SYGVNS. CDR3: CASSELNTGELFF. In nucleotides, the CDR3 is TGTGCCAGCAGTGAATTGAACACCGGGGAGCTGTTTTTT.

CDR3 in amino acids: CASSQVQGDSGNTIYF. In nucleotides, the CDR3 is TGCGCCAGCAGCCAAGTGCAGGGAGACTCTGGAAACACCATATATTTT. The J gene is TRBJ1-3, the V gene TRBV4-1; D is perhaps TRBD1 (5 bases). The CDR3 is made up of 16 amino acids. The V gene lost 1 base and the J gene lost 0 bases, with 10 bases spanning the gap. Germline V gene data show CDR1 as MGHRA and CDR2 as YSYEKL.

The CDR3 here is CASSLGTSGGAGETQYF. DNA of the CDR3: TGTGCCAGCAGCTTGGGGACTAGCGGGGGGGCTGGAGAGACCCAGTACTTC. The gene calls are TRBV7-3 and TRBJ2-5; TRBD2 matches 16 bases. Germline trimming cut 3 bases from V and 4 bases from J; bases unmatched to any gene: 5. Looked up from germline, CDR1 is SGHTA and CDR2 is FQGTGA. The CDR3 length is 17 residues. Drawing the rest from reference TRBV7-3 and TRBJ2-5, the complete variable domain is GAGVSQTPSNKVTEKGKYVELRCDPISGHTALYWYRQSLGQGPEFLIYFQGTGAADDSGLPNDRFFAVRPEGSVSTLKIQRTERGDSAVYLCASSLGTSGGAGETQYFGPGTRLLVL.

V gene TRBV18 combines with J gene TRBJ1-1; D remains ambiguous. Trimming removed 4 bases at V and 5 bases at J, with 17 bases between. The CDR3 extends over 15 amino acids. Per the germline V gene, CDR1 is KGHSH and CDR2 is LQKENI. The CDR3: CASSRAGEGVTEAFF. The CDR3 DNA reads TGTGCCAGCTCACGAGCTGGCGAGGGAGTAACTGAAGCTTTCTTT.

A single count supports this clone. The chain links TRBV10-1 to TRBJ1-5; 7 nucleotides match TRBD1. The CDR3 extends over 18 amino acids. Per the germline V gene, CDR1 is WNHNN and CDR2 is SYGVQD (reference sequence). V lost 0 bases and J lost 3; bases outside the gene matches: 11. CDR3: CASSESILRGQSNQPQHF. For the CDR3, the DNA is TGCGCCAGCAGTGAGTCGATATTAAGGGGGCAGTCCAATCAGCCCCAGCATTTT.

The count of this clone is one. The genes are TRBV4-3 and TRBJ1-2; D is undetermined. V dropped 1 base and J dropped 5 bases, with 14 bases sitting between them. The CDR3 spans 15 residues. CDR1 is LGHNA and CDR2 is YSLEER in the germline V gene. In nucleotides, the CDR3 is TGCGCCAGCAGCCAAGGACTACTTCTGGGGTATGGCTACACCTTC. This codes for CASSQGLLLGYGYTF.

V and J are TRBV12-5 and TRBJ1-3; unclear D gene. Trimming left V 1 base short and J 1 base short, with 14 bases between. Germline V gives CDR1 LGHNT, CDR2 FRNRAP. This CDR3 is built from 17 residues. The CDR3 is CASGLAGTFSSGNTIYF. CDR3 nucleotide sequence: TGTGCTAGTGGTTTGGCTGGCACATTCTCTTCTGGAAACACCATATATTTT.

On this clone: At one boundary the junction diverges from the germline segment, which might be a read error. The V and J genes are TRBV5-5 and TRBJ2-5, with no clear D. The CDR3 totals 13 residues. The germline gives CDR1 SGHKS, CDR2 YYEKEE (reference sequence). Here the CDR3 DNA reads TGTGCCAGCAGCTTGGAGGTCAGAGAGATCCAGTACTTC. It yields the protein CASSLEVREIQYF.

The chain uses TRBV10-3 and TRBJ2-7, with D maybe TRBD1 (5 bases). The CDR3 extends over 12 amino acids. CDR1 is ENHRY, CDR2 SYGVKD, per germline. V gave up 5 bases and J gave up 4 bases, with 9 bases separating them. The CDR3 spells CAISTNRYEQYF. The CDR3 DNA reads TGTGCCATCAGTACAAACAGGTACGAGCAGTACTTC.

The rearrangement uses TRBV5-1 and TRBJ2-1; 8 nucleotides match TRBD1. V was pared by 4 bases and J by 2 bases, with 8 bases of the junction left unmatched. The CDR3 length is 16 residues. From germline, CDR1 is SGHRS and CDR2 YFSETQ. For the CDR3, the DNA is TGCGCCAGCAGCCCCTGGACAGGGCCTACCTACAATGAGCAGTTCTTC. Its protein product is CASSPWTGPTYNEQFF.

The chain couples TRBV19 to TRBJ2-7, with a tentative D call TRBD1 (6 bases). The CDR3 covers 16 residues. The V end lost 5 bases, the J end lost 5 bases, and 22 bases lay between the germline ends. Germline-derived CDR1 and CDR2 are LNHDA and SQIVND (reference sequence). The CDR3 DNA follows: TGTGCCAGTAGTGCCTTGGGCAGGGGCAGTACCGACGAGCAGTACTTC. Translating gives CASSALGRGSTDEQYF.

This clone is a singleton in its sample. This chain uses TRBV27 with TRBJ2-7, with D possibly matching TRBD2 (5 bases). CDR1 is MNHEY and CDR2 is SMNVEV in the germline V gene (reference sequence). The CDR3 consists of 15 residues. Trimming took 0 bases from V and 2 from J, leaving 11 bases between them. The CDR3 sequence: CASSLSGENTYEQYF. Here the CDR3 DNA reads TGTGCCAGCAGTTTATCCGGGGAAAACACCTACGAGCAGTACTTC.

The sample holds one count of this clone. This chain links TRBV5-4 with TRBJ1-2; no definite D call. CDR1 is SGHNT, CDR2 YYREEE, per germline (reference sequence). The CDR3 sequence is 15 residues long. Between the trimmed V and J ends, which lost 0 bases and 3 bases, there was a span of 12 bases. The chain's CDR3 is CASSLGSTRDYGYTF. The DNA of the CDR3 is TGTGCCAGCAGCTTGGGATCCACGAGAGACTATGGCTACACCTTC.

This chain uses TRBV5-1 with TRBJ2-3, with 10 bases identical to TRBD2. Unmatched junction bases numbered 9, after V lost 5 bases and J lost 0 bases. Germline V gives CDR1 SGHRS, CDR2 YFSETQ. The CDR3 is made up of 17 amino acids. This CDR3 is CASSPFTSGVSTDTQYF. The CDR3 DNA reads TGCGCCAGCAGTCCTTTCACTAGCGGGGTTAGCACAGATACGCAGTATTTT.

The rearrangement uses TRBV5-1 and TRBJ1-1; D is uncertain. CDR1 is SGHRS, CDR2 YFSETQ, per germline. Trimming shortened V by 3 bases and J by 6 bases, and 9 bases separated the two germline ends. This CDR3 has 12 amino acids. CDR3 sequence reads: CASSSPGPEAFF. Here the CDR3 DNA reads TGCGCCAGCAGCTCCCCGGGCCCTGAAGCTTTCTTT.

The gene calls are TRBV18 and TRBJ1-2; D possibly corresponds to TRBD1 (5 bases). Germline CDR1 and CDR2: KGHSH and LQKENI. The CDR3 extends over 15 amino acids. The germline V and J ends were trimmed by 2 bases and 3 bases, with 13 bases remaining between them. For the CDR3, the DNA is TGTGCCAGCTCACCATCCCAGGGTGTGTACTATGGCTACACCTTC. Translation gives CASSPSQGVYYGYTF.

The chain combines TRBV11-2 with TRBJ1-1; 7 bases match TRBD1. The junction had 1 base not matched to a gene; V was cut back by 3 bases and J by 0 bases. Germline V lookup: CDR1 SGHAT, CDR2 FQNNGV. CDR3 length: 14 amino acids. CDR3 sequence: CASSFQGVNTEAFF. In DNA form, the CDR3 reads TGTGCCAGCAGCTTCCAGGGGGTGAACACTGAAGCTTTCTTT.

J is TRBJ2-3 and V is TRBV5-6, with D maybe TRBD1 (6 bases). Germline V CDR1 and CDR2: SGHDT, YYEEEE. This CDR3 has 14 residues. Trimming shortened V by 4 bases and J by 2 bases, and 11 bases separated the two germline ends. CDR3 amino acids: CASSLGQFTDTQYF. The CDR3 DNA sequence: TGTGCCAGCAGCCTAGGACAGTTCACAGATACGCAGTATTTT.

This chain uses TRBV6-5 with TRBJ2-7, with 8 positions matching TRBD1. Germline V gene data show CDR1 as MNHEY and CDR2 as SVGAGI. The length of the CDR3 is 15 residues. J lost 2 bases, V lost 1 base, and 4 bases had no gene match. In DNA, the CDR3 is TGTGCCAGCAGTTACTATCGGACAGGGACCTACGAGCAGTACTTC. Encoded protein: CASSYYRTGTYEQYF.

The rearrangement links TRBV5-1 to TRBJ1-1, with 7 bases fitting TRBD1. Trimming cost V 5 bases and J 10 bases; bases outside gene matches: 14. CDR1 and CDR2 from the germline V gene are SGHRS and YFSETQ. CDR3 size: 14 residues. The CDR3 spells CASRLTGPNEVAFF. DNA for the CDR3: TGCGCCAGCAGACTGACAGGGCCGAACGAGGTAGCTTTCTTT.

This clone was counted between two and nine times. The CDR3, as DNA: TGTGCCACGTCGGATAGCAATCAGCCCCAGCATTTT. Translation: CATSDSNQPQHF. The chain links TRBV19 to TRBJ1-5; D ambiguous. Trimming took off 10 bases at V and 0 bases at J, with 7 bases between the two ends. This CDR3 has 12 residues. Germline CDR1 and CDR2: LNHDA and SQIVND (reference sequence). Together with reference TRBV19 and TRBJ1-5, the CDR3 gives the full variable domain: DGGITQSPKYLFRKEGQNVTLSCEQNLNHDAMYWYRQDPGQGLRLIYYSQIVNDFQKGDIAEGYSVSREKKESFPLTVTSAQKNPTAFYLCATSDSNQPQHFGDGTRLSIL.

The chain employs TRBV9 and TRBJ1-2; 8 bases line up with TRBD1. This CDR3 has 14 amino acids. Germline V gene sequence: CDR1 SGDLS, CDR2 YYNGEE. V trimming: 2 bases; J trimming: 8 bases; junction bases outside the gene matches: 8. This CDR3 reads CASSVDRGNAGYTF. Here the CDR3 DNA reads TGTGCCAGCAGCGTCGACAGGGGTAACGCCGGCTACACCTTC.

The chain couples TRBV5-4 to TRBJ1-1; perhaps TRBD1 as D (6 bases). The CDR3 is made up of 17 amino acids. Trimming removed 4 bases from V and 1 base from J, with 20 bases in between. Germline loops: CDR1 SGHNT, CDR2 YYREEE (reference sequence). CDR3 sequence reads: CASSPGSTGLGNTEAFF. The CDR3 nucleotides are TGTGCCAGCAGCCCGGGCTCTACAGGGCTAGGGAACACTGAAGCTTTCTTT.

The CDR3 bases are TGTGCCAGCTCGCCCGGGGCTAGCGACTACGAGCAGTACTTC. Its protein is CASSPGASDYEQYF. The V call is TRBV9, the J call TRBJ2-7; weak D call: TRBD2 (6 bases). The V gene's germline CDR1 is SGDLS and CDR2 YYNGEE. The CDR3 loop spans 14 amino acids. Trimming stripped 7 bases from V and 3 bases from J, with 17 bases between.

The J gene is TRBJ2-1, the V gene TRBV7-9, with 7 bases aligning to TRBD1. From germline, CDR1 is SEHNR and CDR2 FQNEAQ (reference sequence). J gave up 5 bases and V 5 bases, and 9 bases lay outside the gene matches. The CDR3 contains 15 residues. CDR3 bases: TGTGCCAGCAGCCAAAAGAGGGACAGAAACAATGAGCAGTTCTTC. It encodes CASSQKRDRNNEQFF.

The chain uses TRBV19 and TRBJ1-2; weak D call: TRBD1 (5 bases). The V gene's germline CDR1 is LNHDA and CDR2 SQIVND (reference sequence). V was cut by 1 base and J by 7 bases, with 10 bases left in between. This CDR3 contains 13 residues. CDR3 residues: CASSIALQGGYTF. The CDR3 DNA follows: TGTGCCAGTAGTATAGCTCTCCAGGGTGGCTACACCTTC.

J is TRBJ2-1 and V is TRBV7-3; D remains ambiguous. Trimming cost V 1 base and J 5 bases, with 6 bases left between them. CDR1 is SGHTA, CDR2 FQGTGA, per germline. CDR3 size: 13 residues. The CDR3 nucleotides read TGTGCCAGCAGCTTAAGCCTGAACAATGAGCAGTTCTTC. Translated: CASSLSLNNEQFF.

The CDR3 bases are TGTGCCAGCAGCACCGATATCGGGACAGGGGGCGGCTACACCTTC. Translated: CASSTDIGTGGGYTF. The chain is built from TRBV7-9 and TRBJ1-2, with TRBD1 matching over 12 bases. The V segment lost 5 bases and the J segment 8 bases; nucleotides outside the gene matches: 9. Germline loops: CDR1 SEHNR, CDR2 FQNEAQ (reference sequence). This CDR3 comprises 15 residues.